Sequencing of this T cell receptor (beta chain) was carried out in a study of T cells expressing NK-cell markers. TCRdb reprocessed the 5' RACE reads, with one entry per CDR3 protein and no DNA. The sample has about 370,000 distinct CDR3 sequences. This CDR3 has 15 residues. The source of this sequence is a woman in her fifties or sixties in good health. Sequencing was done on a sample of blood T cells: a sorted CD56 or NKG2C T cell subset, CD4+ or CD8+ T cells, or bulk PBMC T cells (not recorded which). The chain couples TRBV12-3 or TRBV12-4 to TRBJ2-4; there is no DNA to check the TCRdb D call of TRBD1. This chain's CDR3 is CASSLSQGGQNIQYF.